This T cell receptor (beta chain) was recorded in a study of blood T cell repertoires in COVID-19 (dated by TCRdb to about 2020). As for the study more broadly: Samples from collaborators originated in the United States, Italy and Spain and spanned both the acute and convalescent phases of COVID-19. The prospective study material was composed of cDNA or gDNA derived from T cells, B-cell-depleted T cells, or PBMCs. The dataset comprised deeply sampled blood TCRbeta repertoires from subjects exposed to, actively infected with, or recovered from COVID-19. The repertoires were made available in a free public database intended to serve as a resource for research on the immune response to SARS-CoV-2. The samples were drawn from two sources: the first 160 participants of the ongoing ImmuneRACE study, and 1,254 subjects contributed by 6 global collaborators. A de-identified subject ID, COVID-19 status, age in years and sex were almost always included in the sample metadata. Where available, HLA class I and class II types were taken from metadata supplied by the sample provider and were not determined by assay-based typing.

Overall study results and their limits: The quantity of clinical and demographic metadata differed by source and by participant and was supplied without curation.

TCRbeta CDR3 regions were amplified from genomic DNA using the immunoSEQ Assay, a bias-controlled multiplex PCR. Processing in the source paper ran as follows. Within the assay, amplification of reference gene primers was used to estimate how many nucleated cells each sample contained. Sequence reads were collapsed and filtered to measure the absolute abundance of every unique TCRbeta CDR3 rearrangement. For each sample, productive Simpson clonality was calculated as the square root of Simpson's diversity index across productive rearrangements. The source is immuneACCESS, and TCRdb retained only in-frame sequences with V and J called. Part of the clones is not carried over; for the studies checked, unresolved V genes explain less than half of this, and the remainder is unexplained. V, J and clone size were drawn from that table, and D and trimming were deduced from the DNA. The table for this sample lists 250,000 to 300,000 clones; about nine tenths of them were counted only once. Roughly 2.3% of the sample is held by the ten biggest clonotypes.

CDR1 SGDLS and CDR2 YYNGEE were looked up in the germline V gene. Taken from cysteine to phenylalanine, the CDR3 has 14 residues. Left in the record is the CDR3 DNA by itself, 42 bases read in frame from the first base. Relative to germline, V is 3 bases shorter and J is 0 bases shorter, with 10 bases between their ends. At one collaborating source in Seattle, patients were enrolled during active infection and were followed longitudinally through the course of disease. Whole blood was collected in K2EDTA tubes by collaborating institutions according to the institutions' own protocols. For TCRbeta analysis, collaborators shipped samples in one of three forms: frozen whole blood, isolated PBMCs, or DNA extracted from either of those sample types. As for this clone: It lacks a known antigen. Per-base qualities were not stored, and no clone one base away is much larger.

The material sequenced was peripheral blood. The clonotype was recovered from a woman in her thirties with COVID-19, enrolled during active disease. This chain is built from TRBV9 and TRBJ2-7; matching of 5 bases hints at TRBD1 as the D gene. In nucleotide form, the sequence is TGTGCCAGCAGCGCGTGGACAAACTCCTACGAGCAGTACTTC. This gives the protein CASSAWTNSYEQYF.